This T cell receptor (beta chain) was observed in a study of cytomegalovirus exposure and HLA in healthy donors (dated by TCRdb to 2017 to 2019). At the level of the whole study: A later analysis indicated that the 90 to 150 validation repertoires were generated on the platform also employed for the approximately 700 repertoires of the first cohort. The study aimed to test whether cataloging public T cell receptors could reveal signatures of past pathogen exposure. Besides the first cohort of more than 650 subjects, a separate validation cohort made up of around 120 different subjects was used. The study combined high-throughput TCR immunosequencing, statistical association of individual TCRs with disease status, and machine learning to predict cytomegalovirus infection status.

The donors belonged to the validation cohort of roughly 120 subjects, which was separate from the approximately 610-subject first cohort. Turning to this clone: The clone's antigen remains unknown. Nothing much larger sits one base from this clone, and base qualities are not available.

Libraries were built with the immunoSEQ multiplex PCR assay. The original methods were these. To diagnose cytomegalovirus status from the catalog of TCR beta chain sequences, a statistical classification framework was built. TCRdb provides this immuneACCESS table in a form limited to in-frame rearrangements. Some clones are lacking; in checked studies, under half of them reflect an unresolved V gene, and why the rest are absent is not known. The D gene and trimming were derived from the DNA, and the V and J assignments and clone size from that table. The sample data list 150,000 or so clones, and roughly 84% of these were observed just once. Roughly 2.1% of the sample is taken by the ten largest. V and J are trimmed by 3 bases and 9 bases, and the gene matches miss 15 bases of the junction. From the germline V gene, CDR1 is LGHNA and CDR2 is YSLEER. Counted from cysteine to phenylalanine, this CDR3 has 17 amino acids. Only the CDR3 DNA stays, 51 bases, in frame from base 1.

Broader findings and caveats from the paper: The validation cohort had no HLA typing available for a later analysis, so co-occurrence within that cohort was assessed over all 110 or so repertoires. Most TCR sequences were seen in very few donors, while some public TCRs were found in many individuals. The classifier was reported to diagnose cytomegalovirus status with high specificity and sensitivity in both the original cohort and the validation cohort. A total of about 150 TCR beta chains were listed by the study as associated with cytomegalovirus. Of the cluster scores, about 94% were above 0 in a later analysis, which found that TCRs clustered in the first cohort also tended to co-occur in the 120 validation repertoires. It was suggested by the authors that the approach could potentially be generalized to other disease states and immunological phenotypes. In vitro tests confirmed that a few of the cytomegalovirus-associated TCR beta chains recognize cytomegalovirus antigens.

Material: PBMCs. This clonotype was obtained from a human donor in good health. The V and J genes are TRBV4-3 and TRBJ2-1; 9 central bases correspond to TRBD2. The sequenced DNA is TGCGCCAGCAGCCAGGGCTTTGCGGGGGGGGAAAGCGCTGAGCAGTTCTTC. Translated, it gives CASSQGFAGGESAEQFF.